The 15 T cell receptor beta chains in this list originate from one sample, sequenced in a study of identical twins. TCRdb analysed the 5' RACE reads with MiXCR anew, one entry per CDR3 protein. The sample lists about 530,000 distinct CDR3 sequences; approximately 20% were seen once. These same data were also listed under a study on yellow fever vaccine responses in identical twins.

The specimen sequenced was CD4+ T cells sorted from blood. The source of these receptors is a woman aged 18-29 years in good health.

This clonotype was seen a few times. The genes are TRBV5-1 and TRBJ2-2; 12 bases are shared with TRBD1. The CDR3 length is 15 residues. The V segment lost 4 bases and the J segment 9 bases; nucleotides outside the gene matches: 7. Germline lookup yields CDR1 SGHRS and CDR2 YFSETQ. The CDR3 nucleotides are TGCGCCAGCAGCAATGCCGGGACAGGGGGCCGGGAGCTGTTTTTT. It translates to CASSNAGTGGRELFF.

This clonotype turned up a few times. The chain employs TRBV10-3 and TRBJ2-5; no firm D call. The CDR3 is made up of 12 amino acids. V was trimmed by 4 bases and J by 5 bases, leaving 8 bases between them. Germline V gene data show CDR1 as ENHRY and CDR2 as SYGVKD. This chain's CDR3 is CAISGSVETQYF. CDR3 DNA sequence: TGTGCCATCAGTGGGTCCGTGGAGACCCAGTACTTC.

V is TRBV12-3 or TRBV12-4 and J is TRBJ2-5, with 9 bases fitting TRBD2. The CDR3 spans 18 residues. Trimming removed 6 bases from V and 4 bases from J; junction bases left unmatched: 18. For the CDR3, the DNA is TGTGCCAGCAGACGGGGCGGCGGGGGGGCGGGAGTGAGAGAGACCCAGTACTTC. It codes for CASRRGGGGAGVRETQYF.

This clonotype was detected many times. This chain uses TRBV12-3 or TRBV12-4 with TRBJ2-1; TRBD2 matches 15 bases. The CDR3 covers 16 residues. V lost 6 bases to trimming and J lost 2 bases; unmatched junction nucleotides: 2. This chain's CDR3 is CASRGTSGRTYNEQFF. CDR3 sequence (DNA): TGTGCCAGCAGGGGGACTAGCGGGAGGACCTACAATGAGCAGTTCTTC.

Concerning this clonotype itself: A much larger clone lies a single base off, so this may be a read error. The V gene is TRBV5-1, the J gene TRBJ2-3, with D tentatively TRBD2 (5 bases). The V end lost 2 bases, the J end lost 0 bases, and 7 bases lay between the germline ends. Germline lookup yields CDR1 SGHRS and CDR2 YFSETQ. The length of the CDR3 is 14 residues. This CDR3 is CASSFEGSTDTQYF. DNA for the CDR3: TGCGCCAGCAGCTTCGAGGGTAGCACAGATACGCAGTATTTT.

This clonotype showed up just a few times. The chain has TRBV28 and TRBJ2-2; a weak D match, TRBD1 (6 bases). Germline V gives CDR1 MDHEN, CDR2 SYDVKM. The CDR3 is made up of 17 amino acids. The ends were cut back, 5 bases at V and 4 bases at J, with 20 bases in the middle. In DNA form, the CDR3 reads TGTGCCAGCAGTAGTACGTGGCGGCAGGGGAGCACCGGGGAGCTGTTTTTT. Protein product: CASSSTWRQGSTGELFF.

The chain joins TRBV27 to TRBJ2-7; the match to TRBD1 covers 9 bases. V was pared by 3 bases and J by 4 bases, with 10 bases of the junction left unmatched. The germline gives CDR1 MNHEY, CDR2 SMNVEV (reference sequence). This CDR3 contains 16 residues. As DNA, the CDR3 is TGTGCCAGCAGTTTCTCAGGACAGGGGACCCGATACGAGCAGTACTTC. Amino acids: CASSFSGQGTRYEQYF.

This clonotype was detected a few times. The CDR3 protein is CSAGRGSSYNEQFF. As DNA, the CDR3 is TGCAGCGCGGGACGGGGAAGCTCCTACAATGAGCAGTTCTTC. The chain has TRBV29-1 and TRBJ2-1; the D call may be TRBD1 or TRBD2 (5 bases each). The CDR3 runs 14 residues. V lost 7 bases to trimming and J lost 0 bases, with 13 bases between them. CDR1 is SQVTM and CDR2 is ANQGSEA in the germline V gene.

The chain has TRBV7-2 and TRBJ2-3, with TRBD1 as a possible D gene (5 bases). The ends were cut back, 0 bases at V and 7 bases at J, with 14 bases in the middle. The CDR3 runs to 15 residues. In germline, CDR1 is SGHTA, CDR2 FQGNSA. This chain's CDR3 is CASSLAPWGTNTQYF. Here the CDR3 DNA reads TGTGCCAGCAGCTTAGCCCCTTGGGGCACCAATACGCAGTATTTT.

The CDR3 coding sequence is TGTGCCAGCAGTGCCGGGACTAGGGGGACCGAGCAGTACTTC. It specifies CASSAGTRGTEQYF. This sequence joins TRBV6-1 and TRBJ2-7; 8 bases align to TRBD2. Germline CDR1 and CDR2: MNHNS and SASEGT. The CDR3 loop spans 14 amino acids. V shed 4 bases and J 6 bases; nucleotides not matched to a gene: 8.

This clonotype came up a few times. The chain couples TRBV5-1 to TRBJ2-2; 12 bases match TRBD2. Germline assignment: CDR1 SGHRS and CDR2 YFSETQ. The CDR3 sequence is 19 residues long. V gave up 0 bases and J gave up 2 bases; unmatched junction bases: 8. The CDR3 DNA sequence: TGCGCCAGCAGCTTGGCCTGGACTAGCGGGGTGGCAAACACCGGGGAGCTGTTTTTT. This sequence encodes CASSLAWTSGVANTGELFF. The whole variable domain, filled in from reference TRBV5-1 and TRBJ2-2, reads KAGVTQTPRYLIKTRGQQVTLSCSPISGHRSVSWYQQTPGQGLQFLFEYFSETQRNKGNFPGRFSGRQFSNSRSEMNVSTLELGDSALYLCASSLAWTSGVANTGELFFGEGSRLTVL.

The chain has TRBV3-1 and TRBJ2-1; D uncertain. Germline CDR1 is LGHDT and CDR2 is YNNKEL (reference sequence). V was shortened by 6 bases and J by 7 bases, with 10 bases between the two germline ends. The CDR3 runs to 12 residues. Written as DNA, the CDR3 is TGTGCCAGCAGTCCATGGGATAATGAGCAGTTCTTC. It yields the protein CASSPWDNEQFF.

Here the CDR3 DNA reads TGTGCCAGCAGCAAGGCCGGGACAGGCCTCTCTGGAAACACCATATATTTT. It translates to CASSKAGTGLSGNTIYF. This chain connects TRBV3-1 to TRBJ1-3; 8 bases agree with TRBD1. CDR3 length: 17 residues. The germline CDR1 and CDR2 sequences are LGHDT and YNNKEL (reference sequence). The ends lost 5 bases at V and 0 bases at J; junction bases unmatched: 9.

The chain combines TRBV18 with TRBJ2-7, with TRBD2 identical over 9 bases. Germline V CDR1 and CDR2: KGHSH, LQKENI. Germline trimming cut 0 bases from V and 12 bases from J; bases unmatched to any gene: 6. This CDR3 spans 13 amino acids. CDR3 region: CASSPPHSGLAYF. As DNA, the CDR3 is TGTGCCAGCTCACCACCGCATTCGGGACTAGCGTACTTC.

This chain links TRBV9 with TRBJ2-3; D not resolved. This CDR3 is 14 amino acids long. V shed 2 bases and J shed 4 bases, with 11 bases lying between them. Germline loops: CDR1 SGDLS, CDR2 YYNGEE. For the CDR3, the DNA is TGTGCCAGCAGCGTGAGGAGTTTGGCAGATACGCAGTATTTT. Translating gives CASSVRSLADTQYF.